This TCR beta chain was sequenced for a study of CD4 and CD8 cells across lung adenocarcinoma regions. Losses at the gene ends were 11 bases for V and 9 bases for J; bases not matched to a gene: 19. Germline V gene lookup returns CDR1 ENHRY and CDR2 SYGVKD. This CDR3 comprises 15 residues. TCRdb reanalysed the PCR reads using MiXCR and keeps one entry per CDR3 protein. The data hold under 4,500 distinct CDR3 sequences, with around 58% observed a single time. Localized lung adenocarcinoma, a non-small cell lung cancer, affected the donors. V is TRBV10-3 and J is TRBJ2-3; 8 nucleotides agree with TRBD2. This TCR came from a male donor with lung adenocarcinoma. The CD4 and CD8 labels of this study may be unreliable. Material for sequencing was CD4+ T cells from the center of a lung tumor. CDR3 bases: TGTGCCGGGGGTCCGGGAGGGAGAGACCCAAAGACGCAGTATTTT. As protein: CAGGPGGRDPKTQYF.